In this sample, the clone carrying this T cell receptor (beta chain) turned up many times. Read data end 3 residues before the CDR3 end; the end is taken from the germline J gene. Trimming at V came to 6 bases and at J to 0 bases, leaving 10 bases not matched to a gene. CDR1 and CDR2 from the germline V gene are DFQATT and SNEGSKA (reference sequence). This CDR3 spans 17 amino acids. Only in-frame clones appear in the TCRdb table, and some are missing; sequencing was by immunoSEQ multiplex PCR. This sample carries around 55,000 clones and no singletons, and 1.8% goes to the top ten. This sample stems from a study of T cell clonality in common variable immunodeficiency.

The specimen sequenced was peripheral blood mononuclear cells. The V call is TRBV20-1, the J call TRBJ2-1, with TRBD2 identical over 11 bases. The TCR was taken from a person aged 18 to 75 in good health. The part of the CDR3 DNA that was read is TGCAGTGCCAACCGACTAGCGGGGACGAGCTCCTACAATGAG. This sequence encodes CSANRLAGTSSYNE. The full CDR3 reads CSANRLAGTSSYNEQFF.